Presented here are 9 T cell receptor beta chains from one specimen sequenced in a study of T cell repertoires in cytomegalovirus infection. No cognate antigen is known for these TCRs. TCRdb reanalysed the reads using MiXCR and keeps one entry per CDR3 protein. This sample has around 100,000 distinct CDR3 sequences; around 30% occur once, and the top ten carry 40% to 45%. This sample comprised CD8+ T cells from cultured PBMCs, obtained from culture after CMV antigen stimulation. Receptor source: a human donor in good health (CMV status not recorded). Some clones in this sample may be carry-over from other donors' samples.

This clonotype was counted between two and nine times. The CDR3 DNA reads TGTGCCAGCAGCAAGAACAGGGCCGGGGACTATGGCTACACCTTC. It yields the protein CASSKNRAGDYGYTF. The gene calls are TRBV5-4 and TRBJ1-2; tentatively, D is TRBD1 (6 bases). In germline, CDR1 is SGHNT, CDR2 YYREEE (reference sequence). The ends were cut back, 4 bases at V and 3 bases at J, with 16 bases in the middle. The CDR3 is made up of 15 amino acids.

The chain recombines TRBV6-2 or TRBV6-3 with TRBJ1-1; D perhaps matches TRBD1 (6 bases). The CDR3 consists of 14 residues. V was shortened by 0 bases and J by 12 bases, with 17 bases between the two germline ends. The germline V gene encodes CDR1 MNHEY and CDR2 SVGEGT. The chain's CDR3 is CASSYSEGGFTTFF. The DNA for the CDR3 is TGTGCCAGCAGTTACTCTGAAGGGGGGTTCACAACTTTCTTT.

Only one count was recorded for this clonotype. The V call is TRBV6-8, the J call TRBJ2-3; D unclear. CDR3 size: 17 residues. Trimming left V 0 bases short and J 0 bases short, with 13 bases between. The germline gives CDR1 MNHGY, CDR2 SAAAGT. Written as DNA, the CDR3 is TGTGCCAGCAGTTACTCTCCGGAGCTGGCTAGCACAGATACGCAGTATTTT. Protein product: CASSYSPELASTDTQYF.

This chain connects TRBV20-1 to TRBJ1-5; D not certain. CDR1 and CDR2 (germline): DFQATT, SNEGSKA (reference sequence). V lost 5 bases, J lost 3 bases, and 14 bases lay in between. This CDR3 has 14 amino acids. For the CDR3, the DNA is TGCAGTGCTCCAGTTCCCGGGAACAATCAGCCCCAGCATTTT. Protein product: CSAPVPGNNQPQHF.

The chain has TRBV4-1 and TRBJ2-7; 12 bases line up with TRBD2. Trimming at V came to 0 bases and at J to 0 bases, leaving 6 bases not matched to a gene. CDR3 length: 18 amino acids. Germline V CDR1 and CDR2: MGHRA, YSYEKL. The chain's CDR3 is CASSQEGLAGISSYEQYF. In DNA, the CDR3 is TGCGCCAGCAGCCAAGAAGGACTAGCGGGGATAAGCTCCTACGAGCAGTACTTC.

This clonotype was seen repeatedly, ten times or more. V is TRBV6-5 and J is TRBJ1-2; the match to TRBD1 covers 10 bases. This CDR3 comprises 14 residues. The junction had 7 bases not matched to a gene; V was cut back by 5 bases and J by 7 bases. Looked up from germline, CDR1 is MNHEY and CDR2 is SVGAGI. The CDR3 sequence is CASSMTGGLGGYTF. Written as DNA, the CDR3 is TGTGCCAGCAGTATGACAGGGGGCCTTGGTGGCTACACCTTC.

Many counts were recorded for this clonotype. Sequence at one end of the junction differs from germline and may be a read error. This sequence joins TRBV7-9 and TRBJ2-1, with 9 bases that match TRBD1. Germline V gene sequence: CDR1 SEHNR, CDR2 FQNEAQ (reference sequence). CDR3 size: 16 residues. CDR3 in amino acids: CASSLGTGGSNNEQFF. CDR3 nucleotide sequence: TGTGCCAGCAGCTTAGGCACAGGGGGCTCCAACAATGAGCAGTTCTTC.

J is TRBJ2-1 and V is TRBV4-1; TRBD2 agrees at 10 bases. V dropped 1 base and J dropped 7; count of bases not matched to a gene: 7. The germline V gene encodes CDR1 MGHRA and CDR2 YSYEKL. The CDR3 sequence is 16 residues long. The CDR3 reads CASSQAYSGGENEQFF. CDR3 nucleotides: TGCGCCAGCAGCCAAGCGTACAGCGGGGGGGAAAATGAGCAGTTCTTC.

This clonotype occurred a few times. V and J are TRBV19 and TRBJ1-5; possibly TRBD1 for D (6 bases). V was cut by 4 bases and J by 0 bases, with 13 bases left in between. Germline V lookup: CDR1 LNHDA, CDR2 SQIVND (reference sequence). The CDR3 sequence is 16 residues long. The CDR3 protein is CASSTLGTLSNQPQHF. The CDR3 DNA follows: TGTGCCAGTAGTACCCTGGGGACACTTAGCAATCAGCCCCAGCATTTT.